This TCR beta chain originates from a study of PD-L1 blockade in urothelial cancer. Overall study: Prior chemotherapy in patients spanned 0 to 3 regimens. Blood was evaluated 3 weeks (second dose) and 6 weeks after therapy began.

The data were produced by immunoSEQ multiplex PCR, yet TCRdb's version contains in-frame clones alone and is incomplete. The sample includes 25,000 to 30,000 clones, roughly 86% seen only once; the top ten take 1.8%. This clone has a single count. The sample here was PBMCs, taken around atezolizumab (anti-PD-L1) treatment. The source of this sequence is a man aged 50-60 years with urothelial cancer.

The CDR3 bases are TGTGCCAGCAGCCCGACTAGCGGGGGGCCAGATACGCAGTATTTT. It translates to CASSPTSGGPDTQYF. V usage is TRBV7-9 and J usage is TRBJ2-3, with 13 bases that match TRBD2. This CDR3 spans 15 amino acids. Germline values: CDR1 SEHNR, CDR2 FQNEAQ (reference sequence). V trimming: 5 bases; J trimming: 4 bases; junction bases outside the gene matches: 3.